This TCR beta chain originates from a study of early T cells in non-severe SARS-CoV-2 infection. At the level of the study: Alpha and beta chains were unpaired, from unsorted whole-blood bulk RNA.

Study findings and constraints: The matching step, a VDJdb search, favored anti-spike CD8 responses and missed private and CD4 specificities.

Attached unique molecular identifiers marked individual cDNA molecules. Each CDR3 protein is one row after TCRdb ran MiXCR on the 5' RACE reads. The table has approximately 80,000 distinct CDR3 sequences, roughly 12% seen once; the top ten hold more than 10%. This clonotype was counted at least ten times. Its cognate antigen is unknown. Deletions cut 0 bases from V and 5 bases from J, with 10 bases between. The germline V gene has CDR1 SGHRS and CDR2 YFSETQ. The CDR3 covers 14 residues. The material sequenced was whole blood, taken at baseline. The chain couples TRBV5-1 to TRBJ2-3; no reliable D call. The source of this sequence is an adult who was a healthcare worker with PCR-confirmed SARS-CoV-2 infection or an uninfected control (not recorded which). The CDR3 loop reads CASSLGAEGDTQYF. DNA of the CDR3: TGCGCCAGCAGCTTGGGGGCGGAAGGAGATACGCAGTATTTT.